This T cell receptor beta chain is drawn from a study of liver allograft versus peripheral blood T cells. Overall study: Liver transplant recipients had T cell receptor repertoires compared between transplanted liver and peripheral blood.

TCRdb reprocessed the reads with MiXCR, giving one entry per CDR3 protein. The repertoire holds about 8,400 distinct CDR3 sequences, over 15% seen once, with approximately 4.5% in the top ten. The germline V gene encodes CDR1 SGDLS and CDR2 YYNGEE. With 4 bases removed from V and 0 bases from J, the gap between germline ends came to 11 bases. This CDR3 has 14 amino acids. This clonotype was seen more than once but under ten times. This chain connects TRBV9 to TRBJ2-7, with no clear D. This TCR was recovered from a human patient who had a liver transplant. Some T cells may originate from the graft donor. The CDR3 loop reads CASSPRLSSYEQYF. The CDR3 DNA follows: TGTGCCAGCAGCCCTCGACTGAGCTCCTACGAGCAGTACTTC.